Listed here are 11 T cell receptor beta chains from one sample, sequenced in a study of T-cell reconstitution after alpha-beta-depleted transplantation in children. Preparing the TCRbeta library involved the use of unique molecular identifiers. MiXCR, applied by TCRdb to the PCR reads, yields one record per CDR3 protein. The sample comprises a few hundred thousand distinct CDR3 sequences, 9.7% of which are singletons, and approximately 5% rests with the top ten. The sample consisted of PBMCs from the stem cell graft donor, taken from the stem cell graft. Source of these receptors: a human donor who donated a stem cell graft to a child with SCID.

This clonotype was counted a few times. The V gene is TRBV5-6, the J gene TRBJ2-7, with TRBD2 matching 7 bases. The CDR3 extends over 16 amino acids. Losses at the gene ends were 6 bases for V and 2 bases for J; bases not matched to a gene: 14. CDR1 is SGHDT, CDR2 YYEEEE, per germline. CDR3 protein: CASIISGASGAYEQYF. The CDR3 DNA reads as TGTGCCAGCATCATCTCGGGAGCTAGCGGAGCCTACGAGCAGTACTTC. The full variable domain, with the rest looked up from reference TRBV5-6 and TRBJ2-7, is DAGVTQSPTHLIKTRGQQVTLRCSPKSGHDTVSWYQQALGQGPQFIFQYYEEEERQRGNFPDRFSGHQFPNYSSELNVNALLLGDSALYLCASIISGASGAYEQYFGPGTRLTVT.

In its sample, this clonotype was seen many times. V is TRBV28 and J is TRBJ2-3, with D hard to call. The germline V gene encodes CDR1 MDHEN and CDR2 SYDVKM. Trimming removed 6 bases at V and 1 base at J, with 14 bases between. There are 15 residues in the CDR3. The CDR3 DNA sequence: TGTGCCAGCAGGTCACGGGCTTGGGGCACAGATACGCAGTATTTT. It codes for CASRSRAWGTDTQYF.

Many counts were recorded for this clonotype. The rearrangement links TRBV25-1 to TRBJ2-7; 8 bases match TRBD1. There are 15 residues in the CDR3. Germline assignment: CDR1 MGHDK and CDR2 SYGVNS. The junction had 7 bases not matched to a gene; V was cut back by 4 bases and J by 2 bases. The CDR3 DNA follows: TGTGCCAGCAGTGCGTCGCAGGGGGCTACCTACGAGCAGTACTTC. Translation: CASSASQGATYEQYF.

This chain links TRBV6-7 with TRBJ2-7; perhaps TRBD2 as D (6 bases). TRBV6-7 is an open reading frame whose function is uncertain. Trimming left V 2 bases short and J 3 bases short, with 23 bases between. CDR3 size: 18 residues. CDR3 bases: TGTGCCAGCAGTTACCCGCTTTTCTGGGCACTGGACTACTACGAGCAGTACTTC. Translation: CASSYPLFWALDYYEQYF.

At least ten counts were recorded for this clonotype. The chain carries TRBV5-1 and TRBJ2-1, with D possibly matching TRBD2 (6 bases). Trimming shortened V by 4 bases and J by 4 bases, and 9 bases separated the two germline ends. The CDR3 runs 13 residues. Germline CDR1 SGHRS, CDR2 YFSETQ. The CDR3 bases are TGCGCCAGCAGCATTGGGGGGTACAATGAGCAGTTCTTC. This codes for CASSIGGYNEQFF.

This clonotype was seen ten or more times. V usage is TRBV20-1 and J usage is TRBJ1-5; D gene ambiguous. The V gene's germline CDR1 is DFQATT and CDR2 SNEGSKA (reference sequence). The CDR3 extends over 15 amino acids. V lost 0 bases, J lost 0 bases, and 9 bases lay in between. The CDR3 coding sequence is TGCAGTGCTAGAGAAATGGGTTATAGCAATCAGCCCCAGCATTTT. It is translated as CSAREMGYSNQPQHF.

This clonotype was picked up many times. The J gene is TRBJ1-1, the V gene TRBV5-1, with TRBD1 as a possible D gene (6 bases). CDR1 is SGHRS, CDR2 YFSETQ, per germline. The CDR3 runs 17 residues. The V and J ends lost 1 base and 3 bases respectively, with 19 bases between them. The CDR3 DNA reads as TGCGCCAGCAGCTTGAGGATGCAGGGGCGTTCTGACACTGAAGCTTTCTTT. It codes for CASSLRMQGRSDTEAFF.

The chain uses TRBV5-1 and TRBJ1-1, with TRBD1 matching 9 bases. Trimming took 4 bases from V and 1 from J; bases not matched to a gene: 8. This CDR3 region has 16 residues. CDR1 and CDR2 (germline): SGHRS, YFSETQ. The DNA for the CDR3 is TGCGCCAGCAGCGGGACAGGGTCCACCCCGAACACTGAAGCTTTCTTT. Translated, it gives CASSGTGSTPNTEAFF.

This clonotype showed up many times. The CDR3 reads CSAPRDRPYEQYF. The CDR3 DNA reads TGCAGTGCTCCCCGGGACAGGCCCTACGAGCAGTACTTC. The rearrangement joins TRBV20-1 to TRBJ2-7, with 8 positions matching TRBD1. V was pared by 5 bases and J by 2 bases, with 5 bases of the junction left unmatched. Germline V gene sequence: CDR1 DFQATT, CDR2 SNEGSKA (reference sequence). The CDR3 is 13 amino acids.

This clonotype has a count of ten or more. The chain carries TRBV27 and TRBJ2-7; TRBD1 aligns across 7 bases. CDR3 length: 12 amino acids. The V gene end was trimmed by 4 bases and the J gene end by 7 bases; junction bases not matched to a gene: 4. The germline CDR1 and CDR2 sequences are MNHEY and SMNVEV (reference sequence). The CDR3 DNA sequence: TGTGCCAGCAGTTCTACAGGGGTGGAGCAGTACTTC. It is translated as CASSSTGVEQYF.

This clonotype was seen at least ten times. V gene TRBV28 combines with J gene TRBJ2-4; the D gene is possibly TRBD1 (6 bases). From germline, CDR1 is MDHEN and CDR2 SYDVKM. The germline V and J ends were trimmed by 2 bases and 2 bases, with 7 bases remaining between them. The CDR3 runs to 14 residues. CDR3 region: CASSLGTTKNIQYF. CDR3 bases: TGTGCCAGCAGTTTAGGGACAACCAAAAACATTCAGTACTTC.